This record concerns one TCR beta chain sequence. The antigen it binds to is not known. Base quality data are lacking; no much larger clone is found one base away. The source of the sample is a study of OX40 agonist ivuxolimab in advanced cancers. Regarding the research as a whole: Ivuxolimab, which targeted the costimulatory receptor OX40 (CD134), was an agonistic, fully human IgG2 monoclonal antibody. The dose-escalation cohort was approximately 83% male with a mean age of approximately 60 years, ranging from roughly 23 to 90. The paper reports the monotherapy dose-escalation portion (N = 52 patients) of the phase I ivuxolimab trial. Among the 50 to 55 dose-escalation patients, around 20 had hepatocellular carcinoma, 15 or so melanoma, 9 renal cell carcinoma and 9 head and neck cancer. The point of sequencing TCRbeta in the periphery was to test whether ivuxolimab changed TCR sequence diversity and drove clonal T-cell expansion. Patients were allowed to have had prior anti-PD-1, anti-PD-L1 or anti-CTLA-4 therapy, and approximately 39% of the dose-escalation patients had been treated with checkpoint inhibitors. Three dose-escalation patients achieved partial responses, one with hepatocellular carcinoma and two with cutaneous melanoma. Intravenous ivuxolimab was administered to patients every 2 weeks at six dose levels: 0.01, 0.1, 0.3, 1.5, 3 and 10 mg/kg.

For sequencing of the TCRbeta CDR3 region, genomic DNA was extracted from the sorted cells. TCRbeta CDR3 regions were sequenced using the immunoSEQ Assay. TCRdb's version of the immuneACCESS table is confined to in-frame rearrangements and falls short of the full clone set. An unresolved V gene accounts for under half of the shortfall where checked; the remainder is of unknown origin. This sample gives roughly 76,000 clones in total; 80% to 90% of them show up just once. About 6% of the sample lies in the top ten. The CDR3 spans 15 residues, from the cysteine through the phenylalanine. The CDR3 DNA has 45 bases and is translated from base 1. CDR1 and CDR2, looked up from the germline V gene (reference sequence), are PRHDT and FYEKMQ. The trim is 1 base for V and 4 bases for J, with a gap of 13 bases between the germline ends. The research as a whole found: Antigen specificity was not determined for the clonally expanded peripheral T cells. In the 0.1-3.0 mg/kg groups, partial responders had among the lowest normalized peripheral clonal expansion, particularly in CD8+ T cells. After ivuxolimab, more expanded clones were found on average in CD8+ T cells than in CD4+ T cells. Low levels of normalized T-cell clonal expansion were also shown by some nonresponding patients. At doses of 0.1 to 3.0 mg/kg, clonal expansion of both CD4+ and CD8+ T cells in blood was seen between baseline and week 6.

The trial excluded patients who had a history of autoimmune disease or who were on systemic immunosuppression. Peripheral blood for TCR sequencing was collected from all dose cohorts at baseline, on cycle 4 day 1, and on cycle 7 day 1. Samples came from an open-label, multicenter, first-in-human phase I dose-escalation trial of ivuxolimab. The trial enrolled adults with locally advanced or metastatic head and neck squamous cell, hepatocellular, melanoma or renal cell carcinoma. CD4+ and CD8+ T cells were sorted separately from peripheral blood before TCR sequencing. The sequenced sample was CD4+ or CD8+ T cells sorted from blood, obtained in a trial of the OX40 agonist ivuxolimab. The chain couples TRBV13 to TRBJ1-1; perhaps TRBD1 is the D gene, with 6 bases matching. The TCR was taken from an adult with an advanced solid tumor such as melanoma, head and neck, liver or kidney cancer. CDR3 region: CASSLEQGRSTEAFF. The DNA reads TGTGCCAGCAGCTTAGAGCAGGGGAGGAGCACTGAAGCTTTCTTT.